These T cell receptor beta chains were read from a single sample in a study of blood T cells in healthy people across ages. Each CDR3 protein is one row after TCRdb ran MiXCR on the 5' RACE reads. The sample holds over a million distinct CDR3 sequences, roughly two fifths seen once. Sequencing was performed on blood. Source of these receptors: a woman aged 18-35 years in good health. The CDR3 runs from the conserved cysteine through the conserved F or W. D genes are given only for firm matches. The size entry is marked missing in some rows and otherwise reads once, few, many or a size class.

j_call v_call d_call clone_size cdr3_aa cdr3_nt
TRBJ1-1 TRBV20-1 NA NA CSARWGLNTEAFF TGCAGTGCTAGATGGGGGTTGAACACTGAAGCTTTCTTT
TRBJ1-2 TRBV27 NA NA CASSFAQGWGYTF TGTGCCAGCAGTTTTGCCCAGGGCTGGGGCTACACCTTC
TRBJ2-5 TRBV2 TRBD2 few CASSEARRGRVETQYF TGTGCCAGCAGTGAAGCGAGGCGCGGGAGGGTTGAGACCCAGTACTTC
TRBJ2-5 TRBV25-1 TRBD2 few CASSDNGRTSGGLGETQYF TGTGCCAGCAGTGACAACGGGCGGACTAGCGGGGGGCTGGGAGAGACCCAGTACTTC
TRBJ2-4 TRBV12-3/TRBV12-4 NA NA CASGPEAKNIQYF TGTGCCAGCGGACCGGAGGCCAAAAACATTCAGTACTTC
TRBJ2-5 TRBV12-3/TRBV12-4 NA few CASWWETQYF TGTGCCAGCTGGTGGGAGACCCAGTACTTC
TRBJ2-3 TRBV7-2 TRBD2 NA CASSAGRGDTQYF TGTGCCAGCAGCGCCGGGCGGGGGGATACGCAGTATTTT
TRBJ2-7 TRBV6-2/TRBV6-3 TRBD2 once CASRLPGLAGPYEQYF TGTGCCAGCAGATTACCGGGACTAGCGGGCCCCTACGAGCAGTACTTC
TRBJ2-5 TRBV7-8 NA NA CASSYRTPQETQYF TGTGCCAGCAGCTACAGGACTCCGCAAGAGACCCAGTACTTC
TRBJ2-2 TRBV29-1 TRBD1 NA CSVEDRGRTGELFF TGCAGCGTTGAAGACAGGGGGCGAACCGGGGAGCTGTTTTTT
TRBJ2-1 TRBV6-4 NA many CASSDSAVVSYNEQFF TGTGCCAGCAGTGACTCCGCGGTCGTCTCCTACAATGAGCAGTTCTTC
TRBJ2-1 TRBV10-3 NA NA CAISSGTLLWNEQFF TGTGCCATCAGTTCCGGGACACTCCTCTGGAATGAGCAGTTCTTC
TRBJ2-3 TRBV12-3/TRBV12-4 NA NA CASSHVGVGDTQYF TGTGCCAGCAGCCATGTGGGGGTTGGAGATACGCAGTATTTT
TRBJ1-1 TRBV24-1 TRBD1 few CATSDSQGAEAFF TGTGCCACCAGTGATTCCCAGGGGGCCGAGGCTTTCTTT
TRBJ2-1 TRBV15 TRBD2 NA CATSRSGSSYNEQFF TGTGCCACCAGCCGAAGCGGGAGTTCCTACAATGAGCAGTTCTTC
TRBJ2-1 TRBV27 NA NA CASSQQGGEQFF TGTGCCAGCAGCCAACAGGGAGGTGAGCAGTTCTTC
TRBJ2-1 TRBV21-1 NA NA CASNLWGASGPYNEQFF TGTGCCAGCAACCTCTGGGGGGCTAGCGGACCCTACAATGAGCAGTTCTTC
TRBJ2-1 TRBV20-1 TRBD2 NA CSAGLAGANNEQFF TGCAGTGCCGGACTAGCGGGGGCTAACAATGAGCAGTTCTTC
TRBJ2-6 TRBV11-2 NA few CASSRPGSSGANVLTF TGTGCCAGCAGTCGACCCGGTTCCTCTGGGGCCAACGTCCTGACTTTC
TRBJ2-2 TRBV7-9 NA many CASSSVSGELFF TGTGCCAGCAGCTCCGTTTCCGGGGAGCTGTTTTTT
TRBJ2-7 TRBV12-3/TRBV12-4 NA few CASTNRGQGHYEQYF TGTGCCAGCACTAACCGTGGTCAGGGACACTACGAGCAGTACTTC
TRBJ1-2 TRBV5-1 NA once CASSLPSRTYGYTF TGCGCCAGCAGCTTACCATCCCGAACTTATGGCTACACCTTC
TRBJ2-1 TRBV9 TRBD2 NA CASSVIGGGSGNEQFF TGTGCCAGCAGCGTAATTGGCGGGGGGTCGGGGAATGAGCAGTTCTTC
TRBJ2-1 TRBV20-1 TRBD2 NA CSAGGTGSSYNEQFF TGCAGTGCGGGGGGGACTGGATCCTCCTACAATGAGCAGTTCTTC
TRBJ1-1 TRBV12-3/TRBV12-4 TRBD1 NA CASSSTGGRTEAFF TGTGCCAGCAGCTCGACAGGGGGGAGAACTGAAGCTTTCTTT
TRBJ2-3 TRBV24-1 NA few CATSDRGEITDTQYF TGTGCCACCAGCGATCGCGGGGAAATCACAGATACGCAGTATTTT
TRBJ2-7 TRBV25-1 NA few CASNARQDQGYEQYF TGTGCCAGCAACGCCCGACAGGATCAGGGCTACGAGCAGTACTTC
TRBJ2-7 TRBV12-3/TRBV12-4 NA few CASSGGSHISYEQYF TGTGCCAGCAGCGGAGGATCTCACATATCCTACGAGCAGTACTTC
TRBJ2-7 TRBV5-1 NA few CASSFLGQSYEQYF TGCGCCAGCAGCTTTTTAGGACAGTCCTACGAGCAGTACTTC
TRBJ2-7 TRBV7-8 TRBD1 few CASSTDRDRGNEQYF TGTGCCAGCAGCACCGACCGGGACAGGGGTAACGAGCAGTACTTC
TRBJ1-2 TRBV9 TRBD1 few CASSGDRDGYTF TGTGCCAGCAGCGGCGACAGGGATGGCTACACCTTC
TRBJ2-1 TRBV20-1 NA NA CSARDRARSFYNEQFF TGCAGTGCTAGAGATAGGGCCAGATCTTTCTACAATGAGCAGTTCTTC
TRBJ1-5 TRBV6-5 NA NA CASSSLGVSNQPQHF TGTGCCAGCAGTTCCCTGGGGGTTAGCAATCAGCCCCAGCATTTT
TRBJ1-1 TRBV5-1 TRBD1 NA CASSQWTGRDVNTEAFF TGCGCCAGCAGCCAGTGGACAGGGAGAGATGTGAACACTGAAGCTTTCTTT
TRBJ2-3 TRBV20-1 NA once CSARDRAGSDTQYF TGCAGTGCTAGAGATAGGGCAGGCTCAGATACGCAGTATTTT
TRBJ2-4 TRBV2 NA NA CASRGVSKNIQYF TGTGCCAGCAGGGGTGTTTCCAAAAACATTCAGTACTTC
TRBJ2-7 TRBV12-3/TRBV12-4 NA NA CASSTPRANIYEQYF TGTGCCAGCAGTACCCCCAGAGCGAACATCTACGAGCAGTACTTC
TRBJ2-5 TRBV4-3 NA NA CASSQLLYQETQYF TGCGCCAGCAGCCAGCTATTGTACCAAGAGACCCAGTACTTC
TRBJ2-6 TRBV5-6 TRBD1 NA CASSSIRDRDSGASVLTF TGTGCCAGCAGCTCGATCCGGGACAGGGACTCTGGGGCCAGCGTCCTGACTTTC
TRBJ2-3 TRBV4-1 TRBD2 few CASRGGLVARGSTDTQYF TGCGCCAGCCGAGGGGGACTAGTGGCCCGGGGTAGCACAGATACGCAGTATTTT
TRBJ1-1 TRBV7-9 NA few CASSFGVGVAEAFF TGTGCCAGCAGCTTCGGGGTTGGAGTCGCTGAAGCTTTCTTT